These T cell receptor beta chains were read from a single sample in a study of blood T cell repertoires in COVID-19. TCRdb keeps only in-frame clones here, not all; method: immunoSEQ multiplex PCR. The profile shows about 200,000 clones, 80% to 90% of them singletons. The sample comprised peripheral blood. These receptors all stem from a human donor with active or convalescent COVID-19. The donor label of this sample is uncertain. The CDR3 runs from the conserved cysteine through the conserved F or W. The order of the fields is D gene, J gene, clone size, V gene, CDR3 DNA, CDR3 protein. D genes are given only for firm matches. Size values are once, few and many counts, or a class for expanded clones, and some rows have none.

>-|TRBJ1-1|-|TRBV29-1
TGCAGCGTTGAGGGGGGGAACCTCCTCATGGCTGAAGCTTTCTTT
CSVEGGNLLMAEAFF
>TRBD2|TRBJ2-6|-|TRBV6-4
TGTGCCAGCAGAGCGGGGGGAGAGGTTGGGGCCAACGTCCTGACTTTC
CASRAGGEVGANVLTF
>-|TRBJ1-1|-|TRBV11-1
TGTGCCAGCAGCCTAGGACAGTCGTCTATGAACACTGAAGCTTTCTTT
CASSLGQSSMNTEAFF
>-|TRBJ2-6|-|TRBV2
TGTGCCAGCAGCCGGGACGGAGGGTCCGGGGCCAACGTCCTGACTTTC
CASSRDGGSGANVLTF
>-|TRBJ1-2|-|TRBV3-1/TRBV3-2
TGTGCCAGCAGCCGAATAACAGGGCCAACTAACTATGGCTACACCTTC
CASSRITGPTNYGYTF
>TRBD2|TRBJ2-1|-|TRBV3-1/TRBV3-2
TGTGCCAGCAGCCAAGATGCTAGCGGGGGGAGAGATGAGCAGTTCTTC
CASSQDASGGRDEQFF
>TRBD2|TRBJ2-3|-|TRBV7-9
TGTGCCAGCAGCCTCGGCGGGGGGGCGAGAGATACGCAGTATTTT
CASSLGGGARDTQYF
>-|TRBJ1-4|-|TRBV27
TGTGCCAGCAGCAAGAACGGGGGGGCAAAACTGTTTTTT
CASSKNGGAKLFF
>TRBD1|TRBJ1-2|-|TRBV4-2
TGTGCCAGCAGCCAATCACAGGGGGACTATGGCTACACCTTC
CASSQSQGDYGYTF
>-|TRBJ1-1|-|TRBV5-4
TGTGCCAGCTCCAACCCGGGACAAGAGAACACTGAAGCTTTCTTT
CASSNPGQENTEAFF
>TRBD1|TRBJ2-1|-|TRBV2
TGTGCCAGCAGTGGACAGGGGATGAATGAGCAGTTCTTC
CASSGQGMNEQFF
>TRBD2|TRBJ2-3|-|TRBV10-1
TGCGCCACCAAAGGACTAGCGGGCACAGATACGCAGTATTTT
CATKGLAGTDTQYF
>TRBD2|TRBJ2-4|-|TRBV5-1
TGCGCCAGCAGCTTCGGACTAGCGGGGGAGGGGAGGGCCAAAAACATTCAGTACTTC
CASSFGLAGEGRAKNIQYF
>-|TRBJ2-7|-|TRBV27
TGTGCCAGCAGCATTGGGCGCCCTCGTGGGGCATCTCAGGAATCCCGTTACGAGCAGTACTTC
CASSIGRPRGASQESRYEQYF
>-|TRBJ2-7|-|TRBV5-1
TGCGCCAGCAGCGCAGTCGGCGGAACCTACGAGCAGTACTTC
CASSAVGGTYEQYF
>TRBD1|TRBJ2-2|-|TRBV6-5
TGTGCCAGCAGGACAGGGTGGCCGAACACCGGGGAGCTGTTTTTT
CASRTGWPNTGELFF
>-|TRBJ1-3|once|TRBV2
TGTGCCAGCAGTGAAAGGGGTACAGGAAACACCATATATTTT
CASSERGTGNTIYF
>-|TRBJ1-1|many|TRBV6-5
TGTGCCAGCAGTTTTCGAGGGAGGGCTTTCTTT
CASSFRGRAFF
>TRBD2|TRBJ2-3|once|TRBV28
TGTGCCAGCAGCCCCGCCGGGCGACTAGCGGGGGACAAAGATACGCAGTATTTT
CASSPAGRLAGDKDTQYF
>-|TRBJ2-3|-|TRBV5-4
TGTGCCAGCAGCTTAGCGGGTCCCGGGGCAGATACGCAGTATTTT
CASSLAGPGADTQYF
>-|TRBJ2-1|-|TRBV18
TGTGCCAGCTCACCGCAGGGGTTTGGAAACGACAATGAGCAGTTCTTC
CASSPQGFGNDNEQFF
>-|TRBJ2-5|-|TRBV24-1
TGTGCCACCAGTGATTCCTCGACTTACTCAGAGACCCAGTACTTC
CATSDSSTYSETQYF
>-|TRBJ1-2|-|TRBV28
TGTGCCAGCAGTTTGAATGGGGCCCCGTTTAACTATGGCTACACCTTC
CASSLNGAPFNYGYTF
>TRBD2|TRBJ2-3|few|TRBV4-1
TGCGCCAGCAGCCAAGATATGGCGGGGGGGCTGGTCACAGATACGCAGTATTTT
CASSQDMAGGLVTDTQYF
>-|TRBJ2-1|-|TRBV11-1
TGTGCCAGCAGCTCACAGGTACTGCACTACAATGAGCAGTTCTTC
CASSSQVLHYNEQFF
>TRBD1|TRBJ2-7|few|TRBV27
TGTGCCAGCAGGGACAGGTTAAGCTCCTACGAGCAGTACTTC
CASRDRLSSYEQYF
>-|TRBJ1-3|-|TRBV4-1
TGCGCCAGCAGCCAAGATAGGGCCGGGGGTAACTCTGGAAACACCATATATTTT
CASSQDRAGGNSGNTIYF
>-|TRBJ2-5|-|TRBV12-3/TRBV12-4
TGTGCCAGCAGCGGTCCGTGGGAGACCCAGTACTTC
CASSGPWETQYF
>-|TRBJ1-4|-|TRBV30
TGTGCCTGGGAAGGGGACATTTATGAAAAACTGTTTTTT
CAWEGDIYEKLFF
>-|TRBJ1-2|-|TRBV19
TGTGCCAGTACCCCGGGGTGGTCTAACTATGGCTACACCTTC
CASTPGWSNYGYTF
>TRBD1|TRBJ2-1|-|TRBV10-3
TGTGCCATCAGTAGAGGACAGGGGAGTTACAATGAGCAGTTCTTC
CAISRGQGSYNEQFF
>TRBD2|TRBJ2-7|-|TRBV7-2
TGTGCCAGCAGCTTAGGCGGGAGGGCCGCGGCCTACGAGCAGTACTTC
CASSLGGRAAAYEQYF
>-|TRBJ1-3|-|TRBV5-1
TGCGCCAGCAGCGAAGGGAGGGCTGGAAACACCATATATTTT
CASSEGRAGNTIYF
>-|TRBJ2-1|-|TRBV5-4
TGTGCCAGCAGCCTAGGAGGGAGCTCCTACAATGAGCAGTTCTTC
CASSLGGSSYNEQFF
>-|TRBJ2-1|once|TRBV30
TGTGCCTGGAGTCCCGTGAAAGGGGCCCAGTTCTTC
CAWSPVKGAQFF
>-|TRBJ2-6|-|TRBV24-1
TGTGCCACCAGTGGGGTGGGAGGCTACTCTGGGGCCAACGTCCTGACTTTC
CATSGVGGYSGANVLTF
>-|TRBJ2-3|-|TRBV5-3
TGTGCCAGAAGCTCCTCGCTTCAGGTAGCGGATACTAGCACAGATACGCAGTATTTT
CARSSSLQVADTSTDTQYF
>TRBD1|TRBJ1-4|few|TRBV12-5
TGTGCTAGTGGTTTGGGGACAGGTCCCGCTAATGAAAAACTGTTTTTT
CASGLGTGPANEKLFF
>-|TRBJ1-3|many|TRBV11-3
TGTGCCAGCAGCTTATTGGAGGGAAACACCATATATTTT
CASSLLEGNTIYF
>-|TRBJ2-5|-|TRBV15
TGTGCCACCAGCAGAGGTGGGGGGGCCCAAGAGACCCAGTACTTC
CATSRGGGAQETQYF
>-|TRBJ2-2|-|TRBV5-5
TGTGCCAGCAGCTTGGAAGAGGGGAGGTTGGGGACCGGGGAGCTGTTTTTT
CASSLEEGRLGTGELFF
>-|TRBJ1-4|-|TRBV9
TGTGCCAGCAGCGTAAATCAGGGGGAAAAACTGTTTTTT
CASSVNQGEKLFF
>-|TRBJ2-2|-|TRBV5-1
TGCGCCAGCAGGGAGGGGGCAAGCGGGGAGCTGTTTTTT
CASREGASGELFF